This TCR beta chain comes out of a study of post-analysis software for immune sequencing data. Whole-study results and caveats: Controls had lower frequencies than patients of roughly five TRBV segments, which included TRBV5-6, TRBV5-1 and TRBV20-1.

Concerning this clonotype itself: No antigen is known for it.

The authors incorporated unique molecular identifiers into the TCR beta cDNA libraries. It was from roughly 1.1 to 9.2 million T cells that approximately 500,000 cDNA molecules came. One entry per CDR3 protein results from TCRdb running MiXCR on the PCR reads. The top ten clones hold 0.56% of a sample with fewer than 850,000 distinct CDR3 sequences, 30% of them seen once. The CDR3 extends over 14 amino acids. Germline assignment: CDR1 SGHTA and CDR2 FQGNSA. Sequenced: blood. The chain carries TRBV7-2 and TRBJ2-7; 8 nucleotides align to TRBD2. The J call may be wrong; the DNA end is better matched by TRBJ2-5. The clonotype was recovered from a girl between 5 and 17 years old with multiple sclerosis. CDR3 nucleotide sequence: TGTGCCAGCAGCCTTACTAGCGGAATCCGGACCCAGTACTTC. Translated: CASSLTSGIRTQYF.